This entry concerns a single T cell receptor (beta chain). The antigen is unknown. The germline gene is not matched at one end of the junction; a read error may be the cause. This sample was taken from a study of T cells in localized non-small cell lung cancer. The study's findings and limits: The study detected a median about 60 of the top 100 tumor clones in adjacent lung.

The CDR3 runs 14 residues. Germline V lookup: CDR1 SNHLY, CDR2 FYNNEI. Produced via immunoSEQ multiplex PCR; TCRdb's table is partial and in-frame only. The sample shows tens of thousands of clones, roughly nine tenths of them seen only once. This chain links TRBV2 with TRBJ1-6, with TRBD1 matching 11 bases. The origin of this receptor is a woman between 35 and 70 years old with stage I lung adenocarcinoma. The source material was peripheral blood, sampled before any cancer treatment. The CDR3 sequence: CARGGQGANLPLHF. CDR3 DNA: TGTGCCAGAGGAGGACAGGGGGCTAATTTACCCCTCCACTTT.